This TCR beta chain derives from a study of cytomegalovirus exposure and HLA in healthy donors. The CDR3 covers 14 residues. CDR1 is SGHNT and CDR2 is YYREEE in the germline V gene (reference sequence). V was trimmed by 0 bases and J by 0 bases, leaving 6 bases between them. The PCR was carried out with 60 Vbeta primers and 13 Jbeta primers. Clones were read by immunoSEQ multiplex PCR, and TCRdb kept only the in-frame ones, dropping some. This sample has 100,000 or so clones, with 70% to 80% found just once. The sequence came from a female donor in good health and CMV-seronegative. The sequenced sample was PBMCs. The J gene is TRBJ1-1, the V gene TRBV5-4; a possible D gene is TRBD1 (5 bases). CDR3 amino acids: CASSLDRLNTEAFF. For the CDR3, the DNA is TGTGCCAGCAGCTTGGACAGGCTGAACACTGAAGCTTTCTTT.